This TCR beta chain was observed in a study of identical twins. General study results and limits: Low generation-probability sequences were in excess among twin-shared out-of-frame alpha sequences. Fewer insertions marked abundant cord blood beta clonotypes; young adult naive trended weakly, memory not at all.

Unique molecular identifiers were in the cDNA, with template-switch universal primer binding. TCRdb used MiXCR to reprocess the 5' RACE reads, holding one entry per CDR3 protein. This sample has 350,000 to 450,000 distinct CDR3 sequences, with 18% found just once. The sample holds a few counts of this clonotype. Its target is not known. The CDR3 length is 17 residues. CDR1 is WSHSY and CDR2 is SAAADI in the germline V gene. Germline trimming cut 3 bases from V and 0 bases from J; bases unmatched to any gene: 4. Sequencing used naive T cells sorted from blood. The receptor was derived from a man aged 45-65 years in good health. This chain links TRBV10-2 with TRBJ2-6; 8 bases are a match to TRBD1. The CDR3 nucleotides are TGCGCCAGCAGTGATGGGACAGGTAGCTCTGGGGCCAACGTCCTGACTTTC. This encodes CASSDGTGSSGANVLTF.